This T cell receptor beta chain derives from a study of PD-L1 blockade in urothelial cancer. Whole-study context: Prior chemotherapy regimens per patient numbered 0 to 3. Median T cell yield from blood was approximately 150,000. General observations from the study: Below-median blood TCR clonality before treatment forecast better survival. Patients who had durable benefit saw their tumor-associated blood clones expand more at 3 weeks.

As for this clone: Its antigen remains unidentified.

Method: immunoSEQ multiplex PCR; TCRdb's copy keeps in-frame clones and lacks some. The sample gives 70,000 or so clones, roughly nine tenths of which show up once; 3.4% is in the top ten. The CDR3 is 15 residues long. The germline gives CDR1 SGHRS, CDR2 YFSETQ. J gave up 7 bases and V 3 bases, and 10 bases lay outside the gene matches. The sequence was collected from a man aged 55-75 years with urothelial cancer. This material consisted of PBMCs, taken around atezolizumab (anti-PD-L1) treatment. The J gene is TRBJ2-5, the V gene TRBV5-1, with 9 bases aligning to TRBD1. CDR3 sequence reads: CASSYSQGAEGTQYF. CDR3 DNA sequence: TGCGCCAGCAGCTATTCACAGGGGGCCGAAGGGACCCAGTACTTC.